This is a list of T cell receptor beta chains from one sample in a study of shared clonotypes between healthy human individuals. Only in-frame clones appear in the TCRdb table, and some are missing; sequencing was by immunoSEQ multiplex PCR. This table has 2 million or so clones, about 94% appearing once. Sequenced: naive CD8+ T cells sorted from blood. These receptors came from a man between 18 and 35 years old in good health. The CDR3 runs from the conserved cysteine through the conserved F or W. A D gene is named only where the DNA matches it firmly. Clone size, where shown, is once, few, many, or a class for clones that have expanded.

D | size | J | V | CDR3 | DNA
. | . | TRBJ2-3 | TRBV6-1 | CASSGHARGLPDTQYF | TGTGCCAGCAGTGGACATGCGCGGGGGCTCCCAGATACGCAGTATTTT
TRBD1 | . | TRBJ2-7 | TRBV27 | CASSSGQGYEQYF | TGTGCCAGCAGTTCGGGACAGGGCTACGAGCAGTACTTC
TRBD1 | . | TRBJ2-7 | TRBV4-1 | CASSHSGQPAYEQYF | TGCGCCAGCAGCCATTCGGGACAGCCAGCCTACGAGCAGTACTTC
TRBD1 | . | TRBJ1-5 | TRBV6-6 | CASSYGDRVQPQHF | TGTGCCAGCAGTTACGGCGACAGGGTTCAGCCCCAGCATTTT
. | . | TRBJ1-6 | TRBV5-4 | CASSLGAGSSYNSPLHF | TGTGCCAGCAGCTTGGGAGCGGGAAGCTCCTATAATTCACCCCTCCACTTT
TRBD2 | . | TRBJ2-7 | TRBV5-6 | CASSLRLAGVDEQYF | TGTGCCAGCAGCCTACGACTAGCGGGAGTAGACGAGCAGTACTTC
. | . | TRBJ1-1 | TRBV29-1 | CSVDSSYSEAFF | TGCAGCGTGGACAGCTCTTATTCTGAAGCTTTCTTT
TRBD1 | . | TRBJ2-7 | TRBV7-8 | CASRTPGQGYEQYF | TGTGCCAGCAGGACTCCGGGACAGGGCTACGAGCAGTACTTC
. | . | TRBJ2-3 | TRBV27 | CASSLIGVVSTDTQYF | TGTGCCAGCAGTTTAATCGGGGTGGTGAGCACAGATACGCAGTATTTT
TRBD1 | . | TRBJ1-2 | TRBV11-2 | CASSLAPGQGGGYTF | TGTGCCAGCAGCTTAGCTCCGGGACAGGGAGGCGGCTACACCTTC
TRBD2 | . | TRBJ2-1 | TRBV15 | CATSRDSVAGVHEQFF | TGTGCCACCAGCAGAGATTCGGTAGCGGGAGTACATGAGCAGTTCTTC
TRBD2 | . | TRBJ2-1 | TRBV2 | CASSEAGRDYNEQFF | TGTGCCAGCAGCGAAGCGGGACGCGACTACAATGAGCAGTTCTTC
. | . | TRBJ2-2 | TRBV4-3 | CASSQDRRLVGGELFF | TGCGCCAGCAGCCAAGATCGAAGGCTAGTGGGCGGGGAGCTGTTTTTT
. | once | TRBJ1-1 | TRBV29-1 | CSVESINTEAFF | TGCAGCGTTGAAAGCATAAACACTGAAGCTTTCTTT
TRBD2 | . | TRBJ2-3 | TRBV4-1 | CASRYASGGPDTQYF | TGCGCCAGCAGATATGCTAGCGGGGGCCCAGATACGCAGTATTTT
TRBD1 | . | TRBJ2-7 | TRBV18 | CASSIGTGPYEQYF | TGTGCCAGCTCAATCGGGACAGGTCCCTACGAGCAGTACTTC
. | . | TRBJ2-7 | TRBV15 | CATSRDLGEQYF | TGTGCCACCAGCAGAGATCTGGGGGAGCAGTACTTC
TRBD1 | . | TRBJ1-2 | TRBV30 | CAWRKPGTGYGYTF | TGTGCCTGGAGGAAGCCTGGGACAGGCTATGGCTACACCTTC
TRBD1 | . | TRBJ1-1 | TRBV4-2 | CASSQEYKGPPWQGEITEAFF | TGTGCCAGCAGCCAAGAATATAAGGGCCCTCCTTGGCAGGGGGAAATCACTGAAGCTTTCTTT
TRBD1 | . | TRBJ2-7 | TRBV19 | CASSPGQIFPYEQYF | TGTGCCAGTTCGCCGGGACAGATATTTCCTTACGAGCAGTACTTC
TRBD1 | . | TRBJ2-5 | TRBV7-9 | CASRQGSQETQYF | TGTGCCAGTCGACAGGGAAGCCAAGAGACCCAGTACTTC
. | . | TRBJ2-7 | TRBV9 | CASSLWNEQYF | TGTGCCAGCAGCCTTTGGAACGAGCAGTACTTC
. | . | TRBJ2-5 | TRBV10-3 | CAISENPQETQYF | TGTGCCATCAGTGAGAACCCCCAAGAGACCCAGTACTTC
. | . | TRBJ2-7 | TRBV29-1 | CSVGPGHNSYEQYF | TGCAGCGTTGGACCGGGACATAACTCCTACGAGCAGTACTTC
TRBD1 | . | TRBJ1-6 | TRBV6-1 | CASSEGQGNSPLHF | TGTGCCAGCAGTGAGGGACAGGGGAATTCACCCCTCCACTTT
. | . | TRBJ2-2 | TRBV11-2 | CASSLGEGGELFF | TGTGCCAGCAGCTTAGGGGAAGGCGGGGAGCTGTTTTTT
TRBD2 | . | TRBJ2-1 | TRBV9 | CASSVTLAGAYNEQFF | TGTGCCAGCAGCGTAACACTAGCGGGAGCCTACAATGAGCAGTTCTTC
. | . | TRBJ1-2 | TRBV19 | CASSPGLGLNYGYTF | TGTGCCAGTAGCCCCGGCCTAGGGCTTAACTATGGCTACACCTTC
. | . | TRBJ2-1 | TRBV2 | CASRFRTAALSYNEQFF | TGTGCCAGCAGGTTCCGGACGGCAGCGTTGTCCTACAATGAGCAGTTCTTC
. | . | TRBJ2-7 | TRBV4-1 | CASSPGSGGNYEQYF | TGCGCCAGCAGCCCCGGTTCCGGCGGGAACTACGAGCAGTACTTC
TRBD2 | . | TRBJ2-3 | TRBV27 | CASRGLAGGYGFTDTQYF | TGTGCCAGCCGCGGACTAGCGGGGGGTTATGGGTTCACAGATACGCAGTATTTT
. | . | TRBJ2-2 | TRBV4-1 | CASSQETTNTGELFF | TGCGCCAGCAGCCAAGAGACCACCAACACCGGGGAGCTGTTTTTT
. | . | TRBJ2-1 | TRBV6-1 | CASSVFTGQAGEQFF | TGTGCCAGCAGTGTCTTTACAGGGCAGGCAGGGGAGCAGTTCTTC
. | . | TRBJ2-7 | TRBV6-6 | CASRTDDSYEQYF | TGTGCCAGCAGAACGGACGACTCCTACGAGCAGTACTTC
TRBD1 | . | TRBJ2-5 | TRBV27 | CASSPQAVQGLQETQYF | TGTGCCAGCAGTCCACAGGCCGTACAGGGGCTCCAAGAGACCCAGTACTTC
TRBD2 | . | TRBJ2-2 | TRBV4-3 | CASSPQDMGLAYTGELFF | TGCGCCAGCAGCCCCCAAGATATGGGACTAGCCTACACCGGGGAGCTGTTTTTT
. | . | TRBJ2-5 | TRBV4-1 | CASSQTVSWETQYF | TGCGCCAGCAGCCAGACAGTCTCGTGGGAGACCCAGTACTTC
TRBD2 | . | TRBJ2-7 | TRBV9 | CASSVWASGSYEQYF | TGTGCCAGCAGCGTATGGGCTAGCGGGAGTTACGAGCAGTACTTC
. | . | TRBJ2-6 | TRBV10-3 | CAISEPQSGANVLTF | TGTGCCATCAGTGAACCTCAATCTGGGGCCAACGTCCTGACTTTC
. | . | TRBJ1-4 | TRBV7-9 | CASSVQGGSEKLFF | TGTGCCAGCAGCGTACAGGGAGGAAGTGAAAAACTGTTTTTT
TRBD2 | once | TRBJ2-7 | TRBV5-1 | CASSPAGGIHHEQYF | TGCGCCAGCAGCCCAGCGGGAGGGATTCACCACGAGCAGTACTTC
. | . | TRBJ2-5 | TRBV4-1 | CASSQDEGGETQYF | TGCGCCAGCAGCCAAGATGAGGGAGGAGAGACCCAGTACTTC
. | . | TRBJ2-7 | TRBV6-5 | CASSYSVAGSYEQYF | TGTGCCAGCAGTTACTCTGTCGCCGGCTCCTACGAGCAGTACTTC
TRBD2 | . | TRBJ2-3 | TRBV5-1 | CASSLEPGGSTDTQYF | TGCGCCAGCAGCTTGGAGCCGGGGGGAAGCACAGATACGCAGTATTTT
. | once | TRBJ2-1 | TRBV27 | CASSVMGVGYNEQFF | TGTGCCAGCAGTGTGATGGGAGTGGGGTACAATGAGCAGTTCTTC
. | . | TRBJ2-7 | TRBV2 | CVSGYEQYF | TGTGTCTCCGGCTACGAGCAGTACTTC
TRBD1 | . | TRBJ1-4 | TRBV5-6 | CASSPEGGDEKLFF | TGTGCCAGCAGCCCCGAAGGGGGCGATGAAAAACTGTTTTTT
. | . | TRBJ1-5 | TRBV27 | CASSKGARGLQPQHF | TGTGCCAGCAGTAAAGGCGCCCGGGGCCTTCAGCCCCAGCATTTT
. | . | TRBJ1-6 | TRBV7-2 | CASSTSYDRDGIISPLHF | TGTGCCAGCAGCACATCCTACGACCGGGACGGAATTATTTCACCCCTCCACTTT
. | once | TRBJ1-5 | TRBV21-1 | CASREFLGGSNQPQHF | TGTGCCAGCAGAGAATTCCTTGGGGGGAGCAATCAGCCCCAGCATTTT
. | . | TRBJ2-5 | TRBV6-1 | CASSEQESWAEGETQYF | TGTGCCAGCAGTGAACAGGAAAGTTGGGCCGAGGGGGAGACCCAGTACTTC
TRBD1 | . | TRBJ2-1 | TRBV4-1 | CASSQEGVGQGSYNEQFF | TGCGCCAGCAGCCAAGAAGGGGTCGGACAGGGCTCCTACAATGAGCAGTTCTTC
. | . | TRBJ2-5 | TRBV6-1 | CASSDNYPETQYF | TGTGCCAGCAGTGATAACTATCCGGAGACCCAGTACTTC
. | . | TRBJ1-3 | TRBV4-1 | CASSQGRGLSGNTIYF | TGCGCCAGCAGCCAAGGAAGGGGTTTGTCTGGAAACACCATATATTTT